The 16 T cell receptor beta chains below were found in one sample sequenced in a study of cytomegalovirus exposure and HLA in healthy donors. A multiplex PCR was run with 60 Vbeta primers and 13 Jbeta primers. The data were produced by immunoSEQ multiplex PCR, yet TCRdb's version contains in-frame clones alone and is incomplete. The repertoire consists of 95,000 to 110,000 clones, with around two thirds occurring once and the leading ten covering roughly 3%. Source material: PBMCs. These receptors were taken from a woman between 45 and 65 years old in good health and CMV-seronegative.

This rearrangement joins TRBV4-3 to TRBJ2-2; 12 bases align to TRBD2. V shed 0 bases and J 8 bases; nucleotides not matched to a gene: 7. The CDR3 extends over 17 amino acids. Per germline, CDR1 LGHNA and CDR2 YSLEER. The DNA for the CDR3 is TGCGCCAGCAGCCAAGATCTAGCGGGAGGGCCGTCTGGGGAGCTGTTTTTT. Protein sequence: CASSQDLAGGPSGELFF.

This clone was seen a few times. This sequence joins TRBV29-1 and TRBJ1-2; D possibly corresponds to TRBD1 (6 bases). V gave up 1 base and J gave up 7 bases, with 13 bases separating them. Per germline, CDR1 SQVTM and CDR2 ANQGSEA. The CDR3 spans 13 residues. Here the CDR3 reads CSVEGWTDFGYTF. CDR3 bases: TGCAGCGTTGAAGGGTGGACAGATTTTGGCTACACCTTC. The whole variable domain, filled in from reference TRBV29-1 and TRBJ1-2, reads SAVISQKPSRDICQRGTSLTIQCQVDSQVTMMFWYRQQPGQSLTLIATANQGSEATYESGFVIDKFPISRPNLTFSTLTVSNMSPEDSSIYLCSVEGWTDFGYTFGSGTRLTVV.

On this clone itself: The same CDR3 also results from other DNA sequences found in this sample. V gene TRBV4-1 combines with J gene TRBJ1-4; 7 positions match TRBD1. The germline V gene encodes CDR1 MGHRA and CDR2 YSYEKL. V trimming: 0 bases; J trimming: 0 bases; junction bases outside the gene matches: 1. The CDR3 runs to 16 residues. The CDR3 spells CASSQETGATNEKLFF. The CDR3 nucleotides are TGCGCCAGCAGCCAAGAAACAGGGGCAACTAATGAAAAACTGTTTTTT.

This chain uses TRBV19 with TRBJ2-2; D might be TRBD2 (7 bases). V dropped 8 bases and J dropped 3 bases, with 13 bases sitting between them. The germline gives CDR1 LNHDA, CDR2 SQIVND (reference sequence). CDR3 length: 14 amino acids. DNA for the CDR3: TGTGCCAGTTCGGAGGGGGGGTACACCGGGGAGCTGTTTTTT. It encodes CASSEGGYTGELFF.

This clone was counted only a few times. DNA of the CDR3: TGCGCCAGCAGCCAAGTCTACCCGGGGGTGGGCGAGCAGTACTTC. Translation: CASSQVYPGVGEQYF. The J gene is TRBJ2-7, the V gene TRBV4-1; perhaps TRBD2 as D (6 bases). V dropped 1 base and J dropped 6 bases, with 16 bases sitting between them. Germline assignment: CDR1 MGHRA and CDR2 YSYEKL. The CDR3 loop spans 15 amino acids.

The V gene is TRBV19, the J gene TRBJ2-5; TRBD2 matches at 7 bases. J gave up 5 bases and V 3 bases, and 9 bases lay outside the gene matches. Germline lookup yields CDR1 LNHDA and CDR2 SQIVND (reference sequence). CDR3 length: 15 amino acids. This CDR3 reads CASSMGAGLVETQYF. The CDR3 DNA is TGTGCCAGTAGTATGGGAGCGGGACTCGTTGAGACCCAGTACTTC.

The chain combines TRBV27 with TRBJ2-5; no firm D call. Trimming removed 6 bases at V and 1 base at J, with 9 bases between. The germline V gene has CDR1 MNHEY and CDR2 SMNVEV (reference sequence). The CDR3 consists of 13 residues. The CDR3 coding sequence is TGTGCCAGCAGCACTACCCGCCAAGAGACCCAGTACTTC. Amino acids: CASSTTRQETQYF.

The rearrangement joins TRBV20-1 to TRBJ1-1, with D perhaps matching TRBD1 (5 bases). Trimming stripped 5 bases from V and 4 bases from J, with 8 bases between. The CDR3 has 11 amino acids. The germline CDR1 and CDR2 sequences are DFQATT and SNEGSKA (reference sequence). CDR3 sequence (DNA): TGCAGTGCTGCAGGGCTCACTGAAGCTTTCTTT. This encodes CSAAGLTEAFF.

In DNA form, the CDR3 reads TGTGCCAGCAGCTTAGTCGGACAGGGGAGTCAGCCCCAGCATTTT. Translation: CASSLVGQGSQPQHF. The V and J genes are TRBV7-9 and TRBJ1-5; 9 nucleotides match TRBD1. The V and J ends lost 1 base and 6 bases, in that order; junction bases with no gene match: 4. The CDR3 has 15 amino acids. The germline V gene has CDR1 SEHNR and CDR2 FQNEAQ (reference sequence).

The chain uses TRBV11-2 and TRBJ2-7, with a weak D call TRBD1 (6 bases). This CDR3 has 14 residues. The V gene's germline CDR1 is SGHAT and CDR2 FQNNGV. Trimming removed 4 bases at V and 4 bases at J, with 14 bases between. Here the CDR3 DNA reads TGTGCCAGCAGCTCACCCGGGACAAGATACGAGCAGTACTTC. This gives the protein CASSSPGTRYEQYF. The whole variable domain, filled in from reference TRBV11-2 and TRBJ2-7, reads EAGVAQSPRYKIIEKRQSVAFWCNPISGHATLYWYQQILGQGPKLLIQFQNNGVVDDSQLPKDRFSAERLKGVDSTLKIQPAKLEDSAVYLCASSSPGTRYEQYFGPGTRLTVT.

The genes are TRBV5-1 and TRBJ2-6; no clear D gene. V dropped 2 bases and J dropped 2 bases, with 5 bases sitting between them. Germline V gives CDR1 SGHRS, CDR2 YFSETQ. The CDR3 consists of 14 residues. The CDR3 protein is CASSFNTGANVLTF. CDR3 in DNA: TGCGCCAGCAGCTTTAATACTGGGGCCAACGTCCTGACTTTC. The full variable domain, completed using reference TRBV5-1 and TRBJ2-6, is KAGVTQTPRYLIKTRGQQVTLSCSPISGHRSVSWYQQTPGQGLQFLFEYFSETQRNKGNFPGRFSGRQFSNSRSEMNVSTLELGDSALYLCASSFNTGANVLTFGAGSRLTVL.

This clone was seen once. Other DNA sequences of this sample code for an identical CDR3. The rearrangement joins TRBV5-1 to TRBJ2-7, with 8 bases lining up with TRBD2. The length of the CDR3 is 16 residues. Germline assignment: CDR1 SGHRS and CDR2 YFSETQ. Losses at the gene ends were 0 bases for V and 5 bases for J; bases not matched to a gene: 10. DNA of the CDR3: TGCGCCAGCAGCTTGGTCGCCAGCGGGAGCTTTAACGAGCAGTACTTC. Translation gives CASSLVASGSFNEQYF.

This clone turned up a few times. The CDR3 protein is CASTKTGSSHEQYF. DNA for the CDR3: TGTGCCAGTACTAAGACAGGGTCTTCTCACGAGCAGTACTTC. The chain has TRBV2 and TRBJ2-7; TRBD1 aligns across 7 bases. This CDR3 has 14 amino acids. After removal of 9 bases from V and 5 bases from J, the junction contained 13 bases not matched to a gene. From germline, CDR1 is SNHLY and CDR2 FYNNEI.

This chain joins TRBV7-9 and TRBJ2-1; TRBD2 matches at 11 bases. The V gene's germline CDR1 is SEHNR and CDR2 FQNEAQ (reference sequence). The ends lost 3 bases at V and 9 bases at J; junction bases unmatched: 4. The CDR3 extends over 14 amino acids. The chain's CDR3 is CASSFSGGAVEQFF. The CDR3 DNA follows: TGTGCCAGCAGCTTTAGCGGGGGGGCGGTTGAGCAGTTCTTC.

The chain carries TRBV7-9 and TRBJ2-7; 8 bases line up with TRBD1. The CDR3 runs 16 residues. CDR1 and CDR2 (germline): SEHNR, FQNEAQ (reference sequence). With 5 bases clipped from V and 0 bases from J, the junction kept 9 bases outside the gene matches. CDR3 nucleotide sequence: TGTGCCAGCAGCGGACCGGGACAGGAATTCTCCTACGAGCAGTACTTC. This gives the protein CASSGPGQEFSYEQYF.

This clone has a handful of counts. CDR3 bases: TGTGCCAGCAGCTTAAATAGCGGTTACGAGCAGTACTTC. Translation: CASSLNSGYEQYF. This chain uses TRBV7-2 with TRBJ2-7; D is possibly TRBD2 (6 bases). V shed 2 bases and J shed 4 bases, with 9 bases lying between them. There are 13 residues in the CDR3. Germline V gene sequence: CDR1 SGHTA, CDR2 FQGNSA.